The source of this T cell receptor beta chain is a study of T and B cells in COVID-19 patients. Study-wide background: Recovered patients mostly had mild to moderate COVID-19 managed as outpatients. Critical illness requiring mechanical ventilation or extracorporeal membrane oxygenation affected about 60% of the roughly 20 active-infection patients. Overall study results and limits: In COVID-19 patients, T cell receptor beta variable and joining gene use was reportedly strongly skewed.

TRB rearrangements were amplified by multiplex PCR with BIOMED2 TRB-A/B primers. In TCRdb, the multiplex PCR reads were re-called with MiXCR into one record per CDR3 protein. The sample has around 30,000 distinct CDR3 sequences, 30% to 35% seen once. This clonotype is classed as medium-sized. Its antigen is undetermined. Germline V CDR1 and CDR2: SGHDT, YYEEEE. Trimming left V 4 bases short and J 2 bases short, with 3 bases between. The CDR3 contains 11 residues. Blood genomic DNA input for TRB amplification was about 220-500 ng. The V gene is TRBV5-6, the J gene TRBJ2-5; D is ambiguous. The clonotype was recovered from a human donor who had recovered from COVID-19. The sequenced sample consisted of blood. The CDR3: CASSTQETQYF. CDR3 sequence (DNA): TGTGCCAGCAGCACACAAGAGACCCAGTACTTC.